This passage covers 5 T cell receptor beta chains from one sample sequenced in a study of blood T cell repertoires in COVID-19 (dated by TCRdb to between 2020 and 2021). The library came from the immunoSEQ multiplex PCR assay. The source is immuneACCESS, and TCRdb retained only in-frame sequences with V and J called. Part of the clones is not carried over; for the studies checked, unresolved V genes explain less than half of this, and the remainder is unexplained. The sample table records some 75,000 clones; 75% to 90% of these occur just once. The top ten constitute about 6.5% of the sample. Sequencing used peripheral blood. These receptors all come from a man older than 75 with COVID-19, enrolled during active disease.

The chain uses TRBV10-3 and TRBJ1-1, with D perhaps TRBD1 (6 bases). The CDR3 runs to 14 residues. Trimming shortened V by 3 bases and J by 3 bases, and 11 bases separated the two germline ends. Germline values: CDR1 ENHRY, CDR2 SYGVKD. CDR3 nucleotide sequence: TGTGCCATCAGTGAAACAGGGACGGACACTGAAGCTTTCTTT. Protein sequence: CAISETGTDTEAFF.

The genes are TRBV11-2 and TRBJ1-2; possibly TRBD1 for D (6 bases). This CDR3 spans 16 amino acids. V was clipped by 0 bases and J by 4 bases, with 15 bases between them. CDR1 and CDR2 from the germline V gene are SGHAT and FQNNGV. Here the CDR3 DNA reads TGTGCCAGCAGCTTAGATAGGACAGCGATAATCTATGGCTACACCTTC. Translation: CASSLDRTAIIYGYTF.

The rearrangement uses TRBV19 and TRBJ1-2; 9 positions agree with TRBD1. The germline V gene encodes CDR1 LNHDA and CDR2 SQIVND (reference sequence). V was pared by 4 bases and J by 2 bases, with 5 bases of the junction left unmatched. The length of the CDR3 is 15 residues. The CDR3 reads CASSTDRGENYGYTF. The CDR3 coding sequence is TGTGCCAGTAGTACCGACAGGGGGGAAAACTATGGCTACACCTTC.

V is TRBV28 and J is TRBJ2-2; D is uncertain. The V and J ends lost 5 bases and 0 bases respectively, with 4 bases between them. This CDR3 contains 13 residues. CDR1 and CDR2 (germline): MDHEN, SYDVKM. The CDR3: CASSLANTGELFF. Here the CDR3 DNA reads TGTGCCAGCAGTCTAGCGAACACCGGGGAGCTGTTTTTT.

The V gene is TRBV5-6, the J gene TRBJ2-1; 12 bases line up with TRBD2. This CDR3 region has 14 residues. The J segment lost 9 bases and the V segment lost 1 base, leaving 2 bases of the junction unmatched. The V gene's germline CDR1 is SGHDT and CDR2 YYEEEE. CDR3 bases: TGTGCCAGCAGCTTGCGGACTAGCGGGGCTGAGCAGTTCTTC. This encodes CASSLRTSGAEQFF. The variable domain in full, completed from reference TRBV5-6 and TRBJ2-1, reads DAGVTQSPTHLIKTRGQQVTLRCSPKSGHDTVSWYQQALGQGPQFIFQYYEEEERQRGNFPDRFSGHQFPNYSSELNVNALLLGDSALYLCASSLRTSGAEQFFGPGTRLTVL.